This T cell receptor beta chain was sequenced during a study of T cell responses to AZD1222 COVID-19 vaccine. About the study: Second doses that came at about 4 or about 12 weeks were put together.

Clones were read by immunoSEQ multiplex PCR, and TCRdb kept only the in-frame ones, dropping some. The repertoire holds approximately 140,000 clones, with approximately 90% as singletons. Looked up from germline, CDR1 is SEHNR and CDR2 is FQNEAQ (reference sequence). Germline trimming cut 7 bases from V and 2 bases from J; bases unmatched to any gene: 9. The CDR3 loop spans 15 amino acids. Study-level findings and limits: Most donors were white British, females outnumbered males, and clonal diversity was possibly underestimated. There were repertoire samples only from the period after the peak T cell response. Spike was spanned by vaccine-associated CD4 TCRs, which were dominant at 160-218 and 743-854.

A word on this clone: Its specificity is not known.

This sample comprised peripheral blood, obtained on day 0 of AZD1222 vaccination. The TCR sequence derives from an adult in good health. The chain uses TRBV7-9 and TRBJ2-5; 8 nucleotides line up with TRBD1. The CDR3 region is CASNRAQGGQETQYF. CDR3 coding DNA: TGTGCCAGCAACCGAGCACAGGGGGGACAAGAGACCCAGTACTTC.